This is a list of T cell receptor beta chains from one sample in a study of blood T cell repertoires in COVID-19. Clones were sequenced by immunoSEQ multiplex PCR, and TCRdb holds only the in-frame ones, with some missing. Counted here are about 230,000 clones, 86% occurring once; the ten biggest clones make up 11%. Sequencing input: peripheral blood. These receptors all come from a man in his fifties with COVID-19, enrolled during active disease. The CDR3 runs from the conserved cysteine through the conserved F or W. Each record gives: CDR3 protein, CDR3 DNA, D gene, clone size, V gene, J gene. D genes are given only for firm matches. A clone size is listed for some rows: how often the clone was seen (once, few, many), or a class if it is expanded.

CDR3aa: CASSLQQAVGLEQYF
CDR3nt: TGTGCCAGCAGCTTGCAACAGGCTGTAGGCCTCGAGCAGTACTTC
d_gene: -
abundance: -
v_gene: TRBV5-5
j_gene: TRBJ2-7

CDR3aa: CSASLLANYGYTF
CDR3nt: TGCAGTGCTAGTTTGTTAGCTAACTATGGCTACACCTTC
d_gene: -
abundance: many
v_gene: TRBV20-1
j_gene: TRBJ1-2

CDR3aa: CASSPAGFDYGYTF
CDR3nt: TGTGCCAGCAGCCCGGCGGGTTTCGACTATGGCTACACCTTC
d_gene: -
abundance: -
v_gene: TRBV6-6
j_gene: TRBJ1-2

CDR3aa: CAWRGGAVGELFF
CDR3nt: TGTGCCTGGAGGGGAGGGGCGGTCGGGGAGCTGTTTTTT
d_gene: TRBD2
abundance: -
v_gene: TRBV30
j_gene: TRBJ2-2

CDR3aa: CASSLGGGGGDTQYF
CDR3nt: TGTGCCAGCAGTCTGGGGGGGGGAGGTGGGGATACGCAGTATTTT
d_gene: TRBD2
abundance: -
v_gene: TRBV6-5
j_gene: TRBJ2-3

CDR3aa: CASSLGTGGNNQPQHF
CDR3nt: TGCGCCAGCAGCTTGGGGACAGGGGGGAACAATCAGCCCCAGCATTTT
d_gene: TRBD1
abundance: -
v_gene: TRBV5-1
j_gene: TRBJ1-5

CDR3aa: CASSPGLAGVTGELFF
CDR3nt: TGCGCCAGCAGCCCGGGACTAGCGGGAGTCACCGGGGAGCTGTTTTTT
d_gene: TRBD2
abundance: -
v_gene: TRBV5-1
j_gene: TRBJ2-2

CDR3aa: CASRPGTSGTDTQYF
CDR3nt: TGTGCCAGCAGGCCCGGGACTAGCGGTACAGATACGCAGTATTTT
d_gene: TRBD2
abundance: -
v_gene: TRBV28
j_gene: TRBJ2-3

CDR3aa: CASGTSGASGYNEQFF
CDR3nt: TGTGCCAGCGGGACTAGCGGGGCCTCGGGGTACAATGAGCAGTTCTTC
d_gene: TRBD2
abundance: -
v_gene: TRBV7-3
j_gene: TRBJ2-1

CDR3aa: CASSFLVVMDEQFF
CDR3nt: TGTGCCAGCAGCTTCTTAGTTGTAATGGATGAGCAGTTCTTC
d_gene: -
abundance: -
v_gene: TRBV7-2
j_gene: TRBJ2-1

CDR3aa: CASSQATGVNSPLHF
CDR3nt: TGTGCCAGCAGCCAGGCCACAGGAGTAAATTCACCCCTCCACTTT
d_gene: -
abundance: -
v_gene: TRBV14
j_gene: TRBJ1-6

CDR3aa: CASSYDRSNQPQHF
CDR3nt: TGTGCCAGCAGCTACGACAGAAGCAATCAGCCCCAGCATTTT
d_gene: -
abundance: -
v_gene: TRBV5-4
j_gene: TRBJ1-5

CDR3aa: CASSLVSGSDTQYF
CDR3nt: TGTGCCAGCAGCTTAGTGTCAGGGTCAGATACGCAGTATTTT
d_gene: -
abundance: few
v_gene: TRBV7-9
j_gene: TRBJ2-3

CDR3aa: CASSQAPGQTGGEQYF
CDR3nt: TGTGCCAGCAGCCAAGCTCCAGGACAGACAGGGGGGGAGCAGTACTTC
d_gene: TRBD1
abundance: -
v_gene: TRBV4-2
j_gene: TRBJ2-7

CDR3aa: CASSSYTGELFF
CDR3nt: TGTGCCAGCAGTTCATACACCGGGGAGCTGTTTTTT
d_gene: -
abundance: -
v_gene: TRBV12-3/TRBV12-4
j_gene: TRBJ2-2

CDR3aa: CASSLLGTGNNYGYTF
CDR3nt: TGTGCCAGCAGTTTATTAGGGACAGGGAATAACTATGGCTACACCTTC
d_gene: TRBD1
abundance: -
v_gene: TRBV27
j_gene: TRBJ1-2

CDR3aa: CASSPETSGGTGELFF
CDR3nt: TGTGCCAGCTCACCAGAGACTAGCGGGGGCACCGGGGAGCTGTTTTTT
d_gene: TRBD2
abundance: -
v_gene: TRBV18
j_gene: TRBJ2-2

CDR3aa: CASSGTGAENSPLHF
CDR3nt: TGTGCCAGCAGCGGGACAGGGGCCGAAAATTCACCCCTCCACTTT
d_gene: TRBD1
abundance: -
v_gene: TRBV9
j_gene: TRBJ1-6

CDR3aa: CASSSGQGTGGYTF
CDR3nt: TGTGCCAGCAGTTCGGGACAGGGGACGGGGGGCTACACCTTC
d_gene: TRBD1
abundance: -
v_gene: TRBV27
j_gene: TRBJ1-2

CDR3aa: CASSTGLAGNQETQYF
CDR3nt: TGTGCCAGCAGCACAGGACTAGCGGGGAACCAAGAGACCCAGTACTTC
d_gene: TRBD2
abundance: few
v_gene: TRBV7-9
j_gene: TRBJ2-5

CDR3aa: CSVEGQVSGEQFF
CDR3nt: TGCAGCGTTGAAGGACAGGTCTCTGGTGAGCAGTTCTTC
d_gene: -
abundance: -
v_gene: TRBV29-1
j_gene: TRBJ2-1

CDR3aa: CASSPPGQGFYEQYF
CDR3nt: TGTGCCAGCAGCCCTCCGGGACAGGGGTTCTACGAGCAGTACTTC
d_gene: TRBD1
abundance: -
v_gene: TRBV3-1/TRBV3-2
j_gene: TRBJ2-7

CDR3aa: CASKTGTPGDALFF
CDR3nt: TGCGCCAGCAAAACTGGGACACCCGGGGACGCGCTGTTTTTT
d_gene: -
abundance: -
v_gene: TRBV5-1
j_gene: TRBJ2-2

CDR3aa: CASRSEDTQYF
CDR3nt: TGTGCCAGCAGGAGCGAAGATACGCAGTATTTT
d_gene: -
abundance: -
v_gene: TRBV2
j_gene: TRBJ2-3

CDR3aa: CASSRLAGEGGELFF
CDR3nt: TGTGCCAGCAGTCGATTAGCTGGAGAGGGCGGGGAGCTGTTTTTT
d_gene: -
abundance: few
v_gene: TRBV6-6
j_gene: TRBJ2-2

CDR3aa: CASSPGQSTDTQYF
CDR3nt: TGTGCCAGCAGCCCCGGACAGTCCACAGATACGCAGTATTTT
d_gene: -
abundance: -
v_gene: TRBV7-3
j_gene: TRBJ2-3

CDR3aa: CAWSLGLQRGGYTF
CDR3nt: TGTGCCTGGAGTCTGGGACTCCAAAGGGGTGGCTACACCTTC
d_gene: -
abundance: -
v_gene: TRBV30
j_gene: TRBJ1-2

CDR3aa: CASSPRGGSGRGTYEQYF
CDR3nt: TGTGCCAGCTCACCACGGGGAGGTAGCGGGAGGGGAACCTACGAGCAGTACTTC
d_gene: TRBD2
abundance: -
v_gene: TRBV18
j_gene: TRBJ2-7

CDR3aa: CASKNSGMNTEAFF
CDR3nt: TGTGCCAGCAAAAATTCAGGGATGAACACTGAAGCTTTCTTT
d_gene: -
abundance: -
v_gene: TRBV25-1
j_gene: TRBJ1-1

CDR3aa: CASKWDTGDGYTF
CDR3nt: TGTGCCAGCAAATGGGACACCGGGGATGGCTACACCTTC
d_gene: -
abundance: -
v_gene: TRBV2
j_gene: TRBJ1-2

CDR3aa: CASSGTALNEKLFF
CDR3nt: TGTGCCAGCAGTGGGACAGCCCTAAATGAAAAACTGTTTTTT
d_gene: -
abundance: -
v_gene: TRBV2
j_gene: TRBJ1-4

CDR3aa: CASSISTGWRGYGYTF
CDR3nt: TGTGCCAGTAGTATTTCGACAGGGTGGCGGGGCTATGGCTACACCTTC
d_gene: TRBD1
abundance: few
v_gene: TRBV19
j_gene: TRBJ1-2

CDR3aa: CASREGQGISEQYF
CDR3nt: TGTGCCAGCAGGGAGGGACAGGGGATCTCCGAGCAGTACTTC
d_gene: TRBD1
abundance: once
v_gene: TRBV6-6
j_gene: TRBJ2-7

CDR3aa: CASSPPTPSTHEQFF
CDR3nt: TGTGCCAGCTCACCACCGACTCCATCTACACATGAGCAGTTCTTC
d_gene: -
abundance: -
v_gene: TRBV18
j_gene: TRBJ2-1

CDR3aa: CASSLDSFNTEAFF
CDR3nt: TGTGCCAGCAGCTTAGACAGCTTTAACACTGAAGCTTTCTTT
d_gene: -
abundance: -
v_gene: TRBV11-1
j_gene: TRBJ1-1

CDR3aa: CSVEGGLAGGLYEQYF
CDR3nt: TGCAGCGTTGAAGGGGGCTTGGCGGGAGGGTTGTACGAGCAGTACTTC
d_gene: TRBD2
abundance: -
v_gene: TRBV29-1
j_gene: TRBJ2-7

CDR3aa: CASSFPGGYNEKLFF
CDR3nt: TGTGCCAGCAGTTTTCCGGGGGGCTATAATGAAAAACTGTTTTTT
d_gene: -
abundance: few
v_gene: TRBV28
j_gene: TRBJ1-4

CDR3aa: CASGTGTSPAGYTF
CDR3nt: TGTGCCAGTGGAACCGGGACATCCCCCGCGGGCTACACCTTC
d_gene: -
abundance: few
v_gene: TRBV28
j_gene: TRBJ1-2

CDR3aa: CASSSIPGLAGESSYNEQFF
CDR3nt: TGTGCCAGCTCATCTATTCCGGGACTAGCGGGGGAGAGCTCCTACAATGAGCAGTTCTTC
d_gene: TRBD2
abundance: few
v_gene: TRBV18
j_gene: TRBJ2-1

CDR3aa: CATELPGQGKKKLFF
CDR3nt: TGTGCCACCGAACTACCGGGACAGGGAAAGAAAAAACTGTTTTTT
d_gene: TRBD1
abundance: -
v_gene: TRBV6-5
j_gene: TRBJ1-4

CDR3aa: CASSPRGGNQPQHF
CDR3nt: TGTGCCAGTAGTCCCCGGGGGGGCAATCAGCCCCAGCATTTT
d_gene: -
abundance: -
v_gene: TRBV19
j_gene: TRBJ1-5

CDR3aa: CSVDAGRNQPQHF
CDR3nt: TGCAGCGTTGACGCAGGAAGAAATCAGCCCCAGCATTTT
d_gene: -
abundance: -
v_gene: TRBV29-1
j_gene: TRBJ1-5